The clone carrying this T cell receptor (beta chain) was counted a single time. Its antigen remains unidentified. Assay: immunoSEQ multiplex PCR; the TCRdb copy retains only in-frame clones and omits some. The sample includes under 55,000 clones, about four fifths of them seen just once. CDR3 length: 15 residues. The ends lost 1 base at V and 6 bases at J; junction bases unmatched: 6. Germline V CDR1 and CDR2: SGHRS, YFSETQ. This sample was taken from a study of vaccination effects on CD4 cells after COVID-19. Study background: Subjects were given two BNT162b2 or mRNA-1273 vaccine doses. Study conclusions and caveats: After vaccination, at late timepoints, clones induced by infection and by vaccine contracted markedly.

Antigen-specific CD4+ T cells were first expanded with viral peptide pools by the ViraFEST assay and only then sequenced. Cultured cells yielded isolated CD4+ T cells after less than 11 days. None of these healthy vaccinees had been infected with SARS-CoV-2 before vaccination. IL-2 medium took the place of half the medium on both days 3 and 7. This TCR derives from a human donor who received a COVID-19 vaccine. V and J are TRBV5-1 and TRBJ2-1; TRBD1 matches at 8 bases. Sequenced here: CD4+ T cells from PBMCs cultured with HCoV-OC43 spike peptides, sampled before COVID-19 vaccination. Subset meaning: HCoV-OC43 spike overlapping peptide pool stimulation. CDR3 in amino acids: CASSLLGQGLNEQFF. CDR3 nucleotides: TGCGCCAGCAGCTTGCTCGGACAGGGACTCAATGAGCAGTTCTTC.